This TCR beta chain was captured in a study of identical twins. Findings of the study overall: Among monozygotic twins, out-of-frame TCR alpha sharing exceeded what models predicted.

A single record per CDR3 protein comes from TCRdb applying MiXCR to the 5' RACE reads. The repertoire has about 890,000 distinct CDR3 sequences, 9% to 15% of them found once; the top ten carry around 1.5%. Only a few counts were recorded for this clonotype. Its antigen is undetermined. J lost 6 bases, V lost 8 bases, and 7 bases had no gene match. Germline CDR1 is SQVTM and CDR2 is ANQGSEA. The CDR3 is 12 residues long. This sample was shared with a second study, whose subject was yellow fever vaccine responses in identical twins.

The chain combines TRBV29-1 with TRBJ1-1, with 9 bases lining up with TRBD1. The sample taken for sequencing was PBMCs. This receptor was obtained from a woman in her late teens or twenties in good health. The CDR3 here is CSIQGQGPEAFF. In nucleotides, the CDR3 is TGCAGCATTCAGGGACAGGGACCTGAAGCTTTCTTT.